This T cell receptor beta chain was obtained from a study of early T cells in non-severe SARS-CoV-2 infection. Each single cDNA molecule received a unique molecular identifier. Each CDR3 protein gets one entry after TCRdb re-called the 5' RACE reads with MiXCR. The sample records fewer than 130,000 distinct CDR3 sequences, roughly 12% being singletons. The germline V and J ends were trimmed by 0 bases and 2 bases, with 14 bases remaining between them. Germline V lookup: CDR1 SGHRS, CDR2 YFSETQ. This CDR3 region has 16 residues. The receptor was isolated from an adult who was a healthcare worker with PCR-confirmed SARS-CoV-2 infection or an uninfected control (not recorded which). The V call is TRBV5-1, the J call TRBJ2-5; the D is unclear. The material sequenced was whole blood, taken at baseline. The CDR3 region is CASSLGGRPDQETQYF. In DNA form, the CDR3 reads TGCGCCAGCAGCTTGGGAGGCAGACCCGATCAAGAGACCCAGTACTTC.